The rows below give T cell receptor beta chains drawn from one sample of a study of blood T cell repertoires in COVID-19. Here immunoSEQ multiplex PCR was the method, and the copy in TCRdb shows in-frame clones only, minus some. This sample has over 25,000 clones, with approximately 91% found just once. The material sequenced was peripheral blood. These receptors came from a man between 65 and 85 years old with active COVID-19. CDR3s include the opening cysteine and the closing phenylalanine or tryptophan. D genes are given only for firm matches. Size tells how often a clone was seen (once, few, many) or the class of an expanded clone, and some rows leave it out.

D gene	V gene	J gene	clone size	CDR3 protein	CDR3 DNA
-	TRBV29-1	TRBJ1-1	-	CSAQTTGYEAFF	TGCAGCGCTCAGACGACAGGCTACGAAGCTTTCTTT
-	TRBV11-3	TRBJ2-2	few	CASSPGGQAPTGELFF	TGTGCCAGCAGCCCAGGGGGGCAGGCGCCCACCGGGGAGCTGTTTTTT
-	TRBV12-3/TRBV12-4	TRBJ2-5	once	CASSLRETQYF	TGTGCCAGCAGTTTACGAGAGACCCAGTACTTC
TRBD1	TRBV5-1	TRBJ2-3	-	CASSLGQGGTDTQYF	TGCGCCAGCAGCTTGGGTCAGGGGGGCACAGATACGCAGTATTTT
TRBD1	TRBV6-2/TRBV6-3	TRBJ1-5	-	CASSYSRRGPSNQPQHF	TGTGCCAGCAGTTACTCTCGCAGGGGGCCTAGCAATCAGCCCCAGCATTTT
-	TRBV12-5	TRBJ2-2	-	CASGISRAGYTGELFF	TGTGCTAGTGGGATTAGCAGGGCGGGGTACACCGGGGAGCTGTTTTTT
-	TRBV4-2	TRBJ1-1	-	CASSQGGVNTEAFF	TGTGCCAGCAGCCAAGGGGGAGTGAACACTGAAGCTTTCTTT
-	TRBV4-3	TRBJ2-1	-	CASSQRLAPFNEQFF	TGCGCCAGCAGCCAAAGATTGGCTCCTTTTAATGAGCAGTTCTTC
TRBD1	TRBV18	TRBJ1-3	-	CASSMSRDRFSGNTIYF	TGTGCCAGCTCAATGTCCCGGGACAGGTTCTCTGGAAACACCATATATTTT
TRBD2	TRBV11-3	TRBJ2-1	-	CASSAGVYNEQFF	TGTGCCAGCAGCGCGGGAGTGTACAATGAGCAGTTCTTC
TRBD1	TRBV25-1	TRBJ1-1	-	CASSEGTVKAFF	TGTGCCAGCAGTGAAGGGACAGTAAAGGCTTTCTTT
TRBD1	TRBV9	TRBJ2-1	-	CASSVQDRPNNEQFF	TGTGCCAGCAGCGTACAGGACAGGCCTAACAATGAGCAGTTCTTC
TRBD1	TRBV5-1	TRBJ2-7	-	CASSLDRVPGGEQYF	TGCGCCAGCAGTTTAGACAGGGTGCCCGGTGGGGAGCAGTACTTC
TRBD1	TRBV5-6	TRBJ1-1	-	CASSLDRGRTEAFF	TGTGCCAGCAGCCTTGACAGGGGGCGGACTGAAGCTTTCTTT
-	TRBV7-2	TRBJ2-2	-	CASSLSVNTGELFF	TGTGCCAGCAGCTTGAGCGTTAACACCGGGGAGCTGTTTTTT
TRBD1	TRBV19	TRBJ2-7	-	CASSIHRDRVTEQYF	TGTGCCAGTAGTATACACCGGGACAGGGTAACTGAGCAGTACTTC
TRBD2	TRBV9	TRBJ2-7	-	CASSTSGSYYEQYF	TGTGCCAGCAGCACAAGCGGGAGCTATTACGAGCAGTACTTC
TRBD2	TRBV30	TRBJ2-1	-	CAWSVLGTTFLF	TGTGCCTGGAGTGTTTTGGGGACTACGTTCCTCTTC
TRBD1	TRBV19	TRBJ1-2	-	CASHPDRGRRGYGYTF	TGTGCCTCCCACCCGGACAGGGGGCGCAGGGGCTATGGCTACACCTTC
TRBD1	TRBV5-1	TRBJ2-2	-	CASSRDRGHDTGELFF	TGCGCCAGCAGCCGGGACAGGGGGCATGACACCGGGGAGCTGTTTTTT
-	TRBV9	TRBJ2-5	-	CASSDGTQGTQYF	TGTGCCAGCAGTGACGGGACTCAAGGGACCCAGTACTTC
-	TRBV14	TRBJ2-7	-	CASSQGKAYPSYEQYF	TGTGCCAGCAGCCAAGGAAAAGCCTACCCCTCCTACGAGCAGTACTTC
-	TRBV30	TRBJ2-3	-	CAWKGQGADTQYF	TGTGCCTGGAAAGGCCAGGGTGCAGATACGCAGTATTTT